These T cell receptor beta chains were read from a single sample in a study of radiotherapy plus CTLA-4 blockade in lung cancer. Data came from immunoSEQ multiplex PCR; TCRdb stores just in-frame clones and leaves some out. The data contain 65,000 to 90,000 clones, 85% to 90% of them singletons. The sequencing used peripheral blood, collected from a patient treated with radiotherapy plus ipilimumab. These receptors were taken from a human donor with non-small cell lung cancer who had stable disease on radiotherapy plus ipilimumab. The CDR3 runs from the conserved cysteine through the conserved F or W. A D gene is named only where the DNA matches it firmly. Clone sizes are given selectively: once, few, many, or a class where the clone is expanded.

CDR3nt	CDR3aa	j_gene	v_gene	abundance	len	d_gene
TGTGCCAGCTCACCACAAGTAACCGGGACAGGGAAAAAGCAGCCCCAGCATTTT	CASSPQVTGTGKKQPQHF	TRBJ1-5	TRBV18	-	18	TRBD1
TGCGCCAGCAGCTTGGAACCTAGCGGGGGTGTGGAGACCCAGTACTTC	CASSLEPSGGVETQYF	TRBJ2-5	TRBV5-1	few	16	TRBD2
TGTGCCATCAGTGACGGGCCTGGGGGGGAGCTGTTTTTT	CAISDGPGGELFF	TRBJ2-2	TRBV10-3	-	13	-
TGTGCCAGCAGCTCTCTCCGGGACAGGGGTCGAGCCGGGGAGCTGTTTTTT	CASSSLRDRGRAGELFF	TRBJ2-2	TRBV7-9	-	17	TRBD1
TGTGCCAGCAACGGGGGTATCACCTACGAGCAGTACTTC	CASNGGITYEQYF	TRBJ2-7	TRBV6-1	-	13	-
TGCGCCAGCAGCCGGGACAGGTTGAACACTGAAGCTTTCTTT	CASSRDRLNTEAFF	TRBJ1-1	TRBV5-1	-	14	TRBD1
TGTGCCAGCAGCTTTGGGGGGACAGGGAAGGGGCTTAACTATGGCTACACCTTC	CASSFGGTGKGLNYGYTF	TRBJ1-2	TRBV7-7	few	18	TRBD1
TGTGCCAGCTGTACGGACAGGAGCTCCTACGAGCAGTACTTC	CASCTDRSSYEQYF	TRBJ2-7	TRBV28	-	14	TRBD1
TGTGCCAGCAGCTCCGGGACAGGGGGCCTCCCTGGGGCCAACGTCCTGACTTTC	CASSSGTGGLPGANVLTF	TRBJ2-6	TRBV7-3	once	18	TRBD1
TGTGCCAGCAGTGTTAGCGGGAGCTCCTACAATGAGCAGTTCTTC	CASSVSGSSYNEQFF	TRBJ2-1	TRBV6-5	-	15	TRBD2
TGTGCCAGCAGCTTAGGGGAGTGGGAGACCCAGTACTTC	CASSLGEWETQYF	TRBJ2-5	TRBV5-8	-	13	-
TGTGCCAGCAGCTCAGGGTACCGGGGGGAGCTGTTTTTT	CASSSGYRGELFF	TRBJ2-2	TRBV11-3	-	13	-
TGCGCCAGCAGTGAGGGGAGGGCCGAGCAGTACTTC	CASSEGRAEQYF	TRBJ2-7	TRBV10-2	-	12	TRBD2
TGTGCCAGCAGCTTGGACAGAGTCCCCTATGGCTACACCTTC	CASSLDRVPYGYTF	TRBJ1-2	TRBV5-4	-	14	-
TGTGCCAGCCGGGACAGGGATCTCTCCGGCTACACCTTC	CASRDRDLSGYTF	TRBJ1-2	TRBV7-9	-	13	TRBD1
TGCGCCAGCAGAAGCGTTGTGGCGAATGAGCAGTTCTTC	CASRSVVANEQFF	TRBJ2-1	TRBV5-1	-	13	-
TGTGCCAGCAGCTTCTACAGGGGGGAGACCCAGTACTTC	CASSFYRGETQYF	TRBJ2-5	TRBV13	once	13	TRBD1
TGTGCCAGCAGCTTGATTCCAGGGATAGGCTACACCTTC	CASSLIPGIGYTF	TRBJ1-2	TRBV5-6	few	13	-
TGTGCCAGCAGCTTATGGGGCAGGGAGAAGGGGCAAGAGACCCAGTACTTC	CASSLWGREKGQETQYF	TRBJ2-5	TRBV11-2	-	17	-
TGCACTACTAGACTAGCGGCCGGGGAGCTGTTTTTT	CTTRLAAGELFF	TRBJ2-2	TRBV29-1	-	12	TRBD2
TGTGCCAGTAGTATAGCTAGCGGGTCAAATAATGAGCAGTTCTTC	CASSIASGSNNEQFF	TRBJ2-1	TRBV19	-	15	TRBD2
TGTGCCAGCTCACTCTCGGGCAGGGCTAGCAATCAGCCCCAGCATTTT	CASSLSGRASNQPQHF	TRBJ1-5	TRBV18	few	16	-
TGCGCCAGCAGCCAGGGACACGGAACGGGAGAGACCCAGTACTTC	CASSQGHGTGETQYF	TRBJ2-5	TRBV5-1	-	15	-
TGTGCCAGCAGCTCCGCGAAAGGGCCCCAGCATTTT	CASSSAKGPQHF	TRBJ1-5	TRBV7-6	-	12	-
TGTGCCGTGCAAGACAGGAGTAGTTCCGGGGAGCTGTTTTTT	CAVQDRSSSGELFF	TRBJ2-2	TRBV6-1	-	14	-
TGTGCCAGCAGCACGGGACTAGGAACAGATACGCAGTATTTT	CASSTGLGTDTQYF	TRBJ2-3	TRBV5-6	-	14	TRBD2
TGCGCCAGCAGCACGGCACAGGCCTACGAGCAGTACTTC	CASSTAQAYEQYF	TRBJ2-7	TRBV5-1	-	13	-
TGTGCCAGCAGCCCGGGACAGGGGGCTGACGAGCAGTACTTC	CASSPGQGADEQYF	TRBJ2-7	TRBV7-3	-	14	TRBD1
TGTGCCAGCAGCCCCTGGGACAGGCGCAATCAGCCCCAGCATTTT	CASSPWDRRNQPQHF	TRBJ1-5	TRBV7-6	-	15	TRBD1
TGTGCCAGCAGTGAACTAGCGGGGGGGCTGGGGGAGCAGTTCTTC	CASSELAGGLGEQFF	TRBJ2-1	TRBV6-1	-	15	TRBD2
TGTGCCAGCACCCCCGTGGGGGGGCACACAGATACGCAGTATTTT	CASTPVGGHTDTQYF	TRBJ2-3	TRBV4-2	once	15	-
TGTGCCAGCAGTTTAAGACAGGGACGCTCCAATCAGCCCCAGCATTTT	CASSLRQGRSNQPQHF	TRBJ1-5	TRBV27	-	16	TRBD1
TGTGCCTGGATGGGACAACTTGGAAACACCATATATTTT	CAWMGQLGNTIYF	TRBJ1-3	TRBV30	-	13	-
TGTGCCAGCTCACCACAACTAGCAACCGGGGAGCTGTTTTTT	CASSPQLATGELFF	TRBJ2-2	TRBV18	-	14	-
TGTGCCAGCAGCGGTTTCGAGGGGAGAGGCTACACCTTC	CASSGFEGRGYTF	TRBJ1-2	TRBV7-9	-	13	-
TGTGCCAGCATCCTGGAGAGCAATCAGCCCCAGCATTTT	CASILESNQPQHF	TRBJ1-5	TRBV2	-	13	-
TGTGCCAGCAGTGAATTGGGGGCCGGCTCCTACAATGAGCAGTTCTTC	CASSELGAGSYNEQFF	TRBJ2-1	TRBV2	-	16	-
TGTGCCAGCAGCGGTGGACAGATTAACACTGAAGCTTTCTTT	CASSGGQINTEAFF	TRBJ1-1	TRBV9	-	14	-
TGTGCCAGCAGTTCAACACCGGGAATACCAAGATCTGGAAACACCATATATTTT	CASSSTPGIPRSGNTIYF	TRBJ1-3	TRBV27	once	18	-
TGTGCCAGTAGTATGATGGACACCCTTAGCAATCAGCCCCAGCATTTT	CASSMMDTLSNQPQHF	TRBJ1-5	TRBV19	-	16	-
TGTGCCAGTAGTATCGACAGGGCTGCAATGAATGAGCAGTTCTTC	CASSIDRAAMNEQFF	TRBJ2-1	TRBV19	-	15	TRBD1
TGTGCCAGCAGCTTCTTTTTTCAGCCCCAGCATTTT	CASSFFFQPQHF	TRBJ1-5	TRBV5-8	-	12	-
TGTGCCAGCAGTTCCCGGGGACTAGCTCTGCCCACCGGGGAGCTGTTTTTT	CASSSRGLALPTGELFF	TRBJ2-2	TRBV27	-	17	TRBD2
TGCGCCAGCAGAAGGGGGGTCAAAAACATTCAGTACTTC	CASRRGVKNIQYF	TRBJ2-4	TRBV10-1	-	13	-
TGTGCCAGCAGTTTGCCTGAAAATTCACCCCTCCACTTT	CASSLPENSPLHF	TRBJ1-6	TRBV28	-	13	-
TGCAGCGTTGCGGAGACAGGATCTAGTGAAAAACTGTTTTTT	CSVAETGSSEKLFF	TRBJ1-4	TRBV29-1	-	14	-
TGTGCCAGCGGGAGCTCCTACAATGAGCAGTTCTTC	CASGSSYNEQFF	TRBJ2-1	TRBV9	-	12	-
TGCGCCAGCAGCTTGTTGGGGCAAAGCCAAGAGACCCAGTACTTC	CASSLLGQSQETQYF	TRBJ2-5	TRBV5-1	-	15	-
TGTGCCTGGAGCGTTCTCTCTGGGGCCAACGTCCTGACTTTC	CAWSVLSGANVLTF	TRBJ2-6	TRBV30	-	14	-
TGTGCCAGCAGCCGATATGGCTACACCTTC	CASSRYGYTF	TRBJ1-2	TRBV28	-	10	-
TGTGCCAGTTCTTCTAAAACGGGAGGGCCCTTGAAAAACATTCAGTACTTC	CASSSKTGGPLKNIQYF	TRBJ2-4	TRBV28	-	17	TRBD2
TGCGCCAGCAGCCAAGCGACGGGGCGGACTTCCCTCTCCTACGAGCAGTACTTC	CASSQATGRTSLSYEQYF	TRBJ2-7	TRBV4-1	-	18	-
TGTGCCTGGAAGCGTGGGCCCAATCAGCCCCAGCATTTT	CAWKRGPNQPQHF	TRBJ1-5	TRBV30	once	13	-
TGTGCCAGCAGTTACATGGGTGGCACCGGGGAGCTGTTTTTT	CASSYMGGTGELFF	TRBJ2-2	TRBV6-5	-	14	-
TGCGCCAGCAGCCAAGATGGAGGACAGGGGGTCTACGAGCAGTACTTC	CASSQDGGQGVYEQYF	TRBJ2-7	TRBV4-1	-	16	TRBD1
TGTGCCAGCAGTTTAGACCTGGGTACTGAAGCTTTCTTT	CASSLDLGTEAFF	TRBJ1-1	TRBV6-5	-	13	-
TGCGCCAGCAGCTTGCGTCAGGGTAACACTGAAGCTTTCTTT	CASSLRQGNTEAFF	TRBJ1-1	TRBV5-1	-	14	-
TGTGCCAGCAGTTCCCCGAACAGGGGGTGGGACACCATATATTTT	CASSSPNRGWDTIYF	TRBJ1-3	TRBV11-2	-	15	TRBD1